What follows are 11 T cell receptor beta chains derived from one specimen sequenced in a study of T cells in Graves' hyperthyroidism and ophthalmopathy. Amplified TCR beta CDR3 regions came from RNA transcripts. The TCR CDR3 first-round RT-PCR relied on the HTBI primer set. MiXCR, run by TCRdb on the multiplex PCR reads, gives a single entry per CDR3 protein. The profile shows 500,000 to 600,000 distinct CDR3 sequences, 16% of them singletons. Specimen: blood. These receptors all come from a woman aged 18-30 years with Graves' hyperthyroidism.

The rearrangement joins TRBV30 to TRBJ2-7, with 10 positions matching TRBD2. The CDR3 has 17 residues. The germline CDR1 and CDR2 sequences are GTSNPN and SVGIG (reference sequence). Unmatched junction bases numbered 11, after V lost 3 bases and J lost 0 bases. The CDR3 loop reads CAWRRGWTSGVSYEQYF. The CDR3 DNA reads TGTGCCTGGAGACGTGGATGGACTAGCGGAGTCTCCTACGAGCAGTACTTC.

The CDR3 protein is CATSGEGEAGSFDEQYF. In DNA, the CDR3 is TGTGCCACCAGTGGCGAAGGGGAGGCAGGGAGTTTCGACGAGCAGTACTTC. The V and J genes are TRBV24-1 and TRBJ2-7; D possibly corresponds to TRBD2 (6 bases). The V and J ends lost 5 bases and 5 bases respectively, with 24 bases between them. The CDR3 covers 17 residues. Germline CDR1 reads KGHDR; CDR2 reads SFDVKD.

This clonotype was observed at least ten times. J is TRBJ2-7 and V is TRBV20-1; D not resolved. Germline CDR1 reads DFQATT; CDR2 reads SNEGSKA (reference sequence). The CDR3 consists of 11 residues. Deletions cut 7 bases from V and 5 bases from J, with 12 bases between. In DNA, the CDR3 is TGCAGTGTTGTCTCCAAAGACGAGCAGTACTTC. This encodes CSVVSKDEQYF.

This clonotype was detected a few times. The V and J genes are TRBV7-6 and TRBJ1-5, with 9 bases matching TRBD1. V lost 9 bases, J lost 4 bases, and 7 bases stayed unmatched. From germline, CDR1 is SGHVS and CDR2 FNYEAQ. The CDR3 is made up of 14 amino acids. CDR3 sequence (DNA): TGTGCCAGTAGTCGACAGGGGGAGAATCAGCCCCAGCATTTT. Its translation is CASSRQGENQPQHF.

The chain combines TRBV9 with TRBJ2-7; D gene ambiguous. Germline V gene sequence: CDR1 SGDLS, CDR2 YYNGEE. Trimming took 0 bases from V and 3 from J, leaving 7 bases between them. The CDR3 contains 13 residues. Here the CDR3 reads CASSVGQDYEQYF. The CDR3, as DNA: TGTGCCAGCAGCGTAGGCCAGGACTACGAGCAGTACTTC.

Only a few counts were recorded for this clonotype. The chain carries TRBV29-1 and TRBJ2-3; D is unresolved. The germline V and J ends were trimmed by 5 bases and 5 bases, with 5 bases remaining between them. This CDR3 contains 10 residues. Germline assignment: CDR1 SQVTM and CDR2 ANQGSEA. The CDR3 sequence: CSVRGDTQYF. The CDR3 DNA sequence: TGCAGCGTTAGAGGAGATACGCAGTATTTT.

This clonotype was seen at least ten times. The rearrangement uses TRBV2 and TRBJ2-1; tentative D call: TRBD1 (5 bases). V lost 3 bases and J lost 7, with 10 bases in between. The CDR3 has 13 residues. CDR1 is SNHLY and CDR2 is FYNNEI in the germline V gene. In DNA, the CDR3 is TGTGCCAGCAGTGACTCAGGGATGAATGAGCAGTTCTTC. Residues: CASSDSGMNEQFF.

This chain's CDR3 is CASAAGRNNEQFF. The CDR3, as DNA: TGTGCCAGCGCTGCCGGGCGAAACAATGAGCAGTTCTTC. This chain joins TRBV6-1 and TRBJ2-1; D uncertain. V was clipped by 8 bases and J by 5 bases, with 13 bases between them. CDR3 length: 13 amino acids. Germline assignment: CDR1 MNHNS and CDR2 SASEGT.

This clonotype was counted only a few times. The chain links TRBV29-1 to TRBJ2-5, with a possible D match to TRBD2 (6 bases). Germline V lookup: CDR1 SQVTM, CDR2 ANQGSEA. The CDR3 has 16 residues. V dropped 4 bases and J dropped 3 bases, with 21 bases sitting between them. The CDR3 here is CSVVGLASTPKETQYF. CDR3 nucleotides: TGCAGCGTTGTAGGCCTAGCGTCCACTCCCAAAGAGACCCAGTACTTC.

This clonotype showed up just a few times. The V gene is TRBV15, the J gene TRBJ2-5, with D perhaps matching TRBD2 (5 bases). Germline V gene lookup returns CDR1 LNHNV and CDR2 YYDKDF (reference sequence). CDR3 length: 14 amino acids. V shed 1 base and J shed 5 bases, with 11 bases lying between them. This CDR3 is CATSRVVGEETQYF. The CDR3 DNA follows: TGTGCCACCAGCAGAGTGGTGGGAGAGGAGACCCAGTACTTC.

This clonotype was found many times. This chain links TRBV6-1 with TRBJ2-7; D assignment may be TRBD1 or TRBD2 (5 bases each). The CDR3 is 15 amino acids. The ends were cut back, 5 bases at V and 3 bases at J, with 17 bases in the middle. CDR1 and CDR2 (germline): MNHNS, SASEGT. The CDR3 DNA is TGTGCCAGCAGTCCTTGGGGAGTCAGGGTCTACGAGCAGTACTTC. It translates to CASSPWGVRVYEQYF.